The entry below gives a single T cell receptor (beta chain) sequence along with its context. These data originate in a study of T cells after yellow fever vaccination. Trimming pared 11 bases from V and 0 bases from J, leaving 14 bases between. The germline CDR1 and CDR2 sequences are MRHNA and SNTAGT. The CDR3 loop spans 14 amino acids. TCRdb independently ran MiXCR on the 5' RACE reads; one entry per CDR3 protein. The data hold nearly 350,000 distinct CDR3 sequences, with about 7.8% observed a single time. The sequence was obtained from a man younger than 35 who received the YFV17D yellow fever vaccine. This rearrangement joins TRBV6-4 to TRBJ2-1; TRBD2 might be the D (5 bases). The sequencing here drew on PBMCs, taken about 49 days after the first yellow fever vaccination. The DNA for the CDR3 is TGTGCCCGGAACGATGGGAGCTCCTACAATGAGCAGTTCTTC. Amino acids: CARNDGSSYNEQFF.